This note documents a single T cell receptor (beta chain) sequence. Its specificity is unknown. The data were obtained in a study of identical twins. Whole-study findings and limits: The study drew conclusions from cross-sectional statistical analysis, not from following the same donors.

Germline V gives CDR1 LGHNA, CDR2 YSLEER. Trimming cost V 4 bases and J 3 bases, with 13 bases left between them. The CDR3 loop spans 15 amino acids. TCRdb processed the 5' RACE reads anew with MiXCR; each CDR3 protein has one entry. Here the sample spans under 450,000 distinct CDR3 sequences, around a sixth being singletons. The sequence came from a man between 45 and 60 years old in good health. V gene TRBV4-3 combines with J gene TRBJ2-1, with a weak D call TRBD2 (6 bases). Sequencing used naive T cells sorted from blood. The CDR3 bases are TGCGCCAGCAGCCCGGAGGGGCTTAGCTACAATGAGCAGTTCTTC. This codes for CASSPEGLSYNEQFF.